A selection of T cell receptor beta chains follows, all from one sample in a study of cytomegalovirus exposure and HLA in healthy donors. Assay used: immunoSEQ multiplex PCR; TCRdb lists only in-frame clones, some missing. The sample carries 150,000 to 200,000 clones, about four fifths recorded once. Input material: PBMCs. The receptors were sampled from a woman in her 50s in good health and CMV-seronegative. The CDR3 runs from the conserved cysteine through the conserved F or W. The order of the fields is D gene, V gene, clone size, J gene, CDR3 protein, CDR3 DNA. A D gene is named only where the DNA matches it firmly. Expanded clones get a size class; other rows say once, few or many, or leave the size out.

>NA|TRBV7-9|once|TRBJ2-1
CASSGLRPGGNEQFF
TGTGCCAGCAGCGGCCTCCGGCCCGGCGGCAATGAGCAGTTCTTC
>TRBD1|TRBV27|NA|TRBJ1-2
CASSGTGRNYGYTF
TGTGCCAGCAGTGGGACAGGGAGAAACTATGGCTACACCTTC
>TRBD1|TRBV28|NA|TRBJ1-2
CASSLTGGFGSGYTF
TGTGCCAGCAGTTTAACAGGGGGCTTCGGGAGTGGCTACACCTTC
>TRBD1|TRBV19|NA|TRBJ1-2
CASSFPGQQRKRTF
TGTGCCAGTAGTTTTCCGGGACAGCAAAGAAAGAGGACCTTC
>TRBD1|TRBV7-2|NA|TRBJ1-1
CASSLAGTGGTEAFF
TGTGCCAGCAGCTTAGCCGGGACAGGGGGAACTGAAGCTTTCTTT
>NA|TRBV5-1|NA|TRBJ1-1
CASSPSGENTEAFF
TGCGCCAGCAGCCCCTCCGGGGAGAACACTGAAGCTTTCTTT
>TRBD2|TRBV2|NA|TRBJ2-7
CASSAGTSGYYEQYF
TGTGCCAGCAGTGCCGGGACTAGCGGTTACTACGAGCAGTACTTC
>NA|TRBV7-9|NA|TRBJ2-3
CSSSPKIRLGDTQYF
TGTTCCAGCAGCCCCAAAATAAGACTTGGAGATACGCAGTATTTT
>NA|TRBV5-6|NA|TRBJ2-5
CASSPQGLETQYF
TGTGCCAGCAGCCCCCAGGGGTTGGAGACCCAGTACTTC
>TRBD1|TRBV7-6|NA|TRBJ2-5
CASSLAGTEQETQYF
TGTGCCAGCAGCTTAGCCGGGACAGAGCAAGAGACCCAGTACTTC
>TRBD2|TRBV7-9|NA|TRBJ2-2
CASSLRTSGDPNTGELFF
TGTGCCAGCAGCTTAAGAACTAGCGGGGATCCGAACACCGGGGAGCTGTTTTTT
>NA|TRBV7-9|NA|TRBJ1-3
CASGDSGNTIYF
TGTGCCAGCGGTGACAGTGGAAACACCATATATTTT
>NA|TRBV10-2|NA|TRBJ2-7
CASGDSPGHYEQYF
TGCGCCAGCGGGGACTCTCCAGGGCACTACGAGCAGTACTTC
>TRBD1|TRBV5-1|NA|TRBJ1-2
CASSLEGGFTGYGYTF
TGCGCCAGCAGCTTGGAAGGGGGCTTTACAGGCTATGGCTACACCTTC
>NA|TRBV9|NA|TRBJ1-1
CASSVGGMNTEAFF
TGTGCCAGCAGCGTTGGGGGGATGAACACTGAAGCTTTCTTT
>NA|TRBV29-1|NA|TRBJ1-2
CSALPIQGNGYTF
TGCAGCGCCCTACCAATACAGGGTAATGGCTACACCTTC